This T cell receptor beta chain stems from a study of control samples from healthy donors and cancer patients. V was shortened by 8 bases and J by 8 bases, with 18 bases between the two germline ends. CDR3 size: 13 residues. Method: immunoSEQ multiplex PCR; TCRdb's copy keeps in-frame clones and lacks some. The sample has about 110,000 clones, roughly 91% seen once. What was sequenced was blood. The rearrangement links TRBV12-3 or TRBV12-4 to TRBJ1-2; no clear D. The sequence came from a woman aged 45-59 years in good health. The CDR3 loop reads CASPSDGKGGYTF. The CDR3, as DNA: TGTGCCAGCCCATCCGATGGGAAGGGAGGCTACACCTTC.